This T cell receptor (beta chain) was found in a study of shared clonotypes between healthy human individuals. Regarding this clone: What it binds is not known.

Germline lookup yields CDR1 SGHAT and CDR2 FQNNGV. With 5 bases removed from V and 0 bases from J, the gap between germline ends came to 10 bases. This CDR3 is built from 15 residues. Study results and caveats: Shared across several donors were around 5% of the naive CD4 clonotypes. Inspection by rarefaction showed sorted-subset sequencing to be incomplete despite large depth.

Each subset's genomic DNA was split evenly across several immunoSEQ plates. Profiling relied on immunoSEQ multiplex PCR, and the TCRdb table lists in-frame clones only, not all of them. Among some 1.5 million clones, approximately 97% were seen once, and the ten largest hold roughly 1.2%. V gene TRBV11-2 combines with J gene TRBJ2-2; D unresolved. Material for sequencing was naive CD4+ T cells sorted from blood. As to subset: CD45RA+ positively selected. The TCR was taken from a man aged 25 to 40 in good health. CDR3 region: CASSLQLANTGELFF. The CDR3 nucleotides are TGTGCCAGCAGCCTACAATTAGCGAACACCGGGGAGCTGTTTTTT.